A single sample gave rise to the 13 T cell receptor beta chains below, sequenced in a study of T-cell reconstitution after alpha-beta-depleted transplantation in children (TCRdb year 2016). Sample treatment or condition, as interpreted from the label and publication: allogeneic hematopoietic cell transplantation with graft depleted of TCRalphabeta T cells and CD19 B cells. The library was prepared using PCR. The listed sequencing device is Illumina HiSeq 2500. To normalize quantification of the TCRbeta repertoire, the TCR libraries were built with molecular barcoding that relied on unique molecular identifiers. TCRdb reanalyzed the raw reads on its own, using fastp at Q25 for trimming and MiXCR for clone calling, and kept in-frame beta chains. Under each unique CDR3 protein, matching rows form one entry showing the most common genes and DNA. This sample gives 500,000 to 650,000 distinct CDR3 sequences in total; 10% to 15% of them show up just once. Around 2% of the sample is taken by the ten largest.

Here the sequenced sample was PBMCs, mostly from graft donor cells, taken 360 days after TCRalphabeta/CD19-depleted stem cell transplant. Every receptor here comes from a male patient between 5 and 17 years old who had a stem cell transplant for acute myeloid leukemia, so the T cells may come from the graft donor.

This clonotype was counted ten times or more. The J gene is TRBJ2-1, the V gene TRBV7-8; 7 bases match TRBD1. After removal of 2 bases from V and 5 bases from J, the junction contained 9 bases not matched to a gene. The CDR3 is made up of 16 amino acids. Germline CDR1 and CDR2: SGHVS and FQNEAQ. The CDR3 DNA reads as TGTGCCAGCAGCTTAAGCCCGGGACAGCAGCACAATGAGCAGTTCTTC. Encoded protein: CASSLSPGQQHNEQFF.

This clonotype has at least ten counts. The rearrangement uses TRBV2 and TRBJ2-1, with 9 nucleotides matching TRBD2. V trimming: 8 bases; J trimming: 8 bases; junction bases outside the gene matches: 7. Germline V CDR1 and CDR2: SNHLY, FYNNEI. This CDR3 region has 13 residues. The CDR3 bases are TGTGCCAGCCCGGGACTAGCTAGGGATGAGCAGTTCTTC. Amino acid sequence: CASPGLARDEQFF.

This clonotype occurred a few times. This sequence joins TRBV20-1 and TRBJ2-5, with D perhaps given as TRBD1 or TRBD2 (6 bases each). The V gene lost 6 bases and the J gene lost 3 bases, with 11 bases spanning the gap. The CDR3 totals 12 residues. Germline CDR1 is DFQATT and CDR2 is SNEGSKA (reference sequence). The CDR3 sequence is CSASRGEETQYF. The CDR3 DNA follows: TGCAGTGCGTCAAGGGGGGAAGAGACCCAGTACTTC.

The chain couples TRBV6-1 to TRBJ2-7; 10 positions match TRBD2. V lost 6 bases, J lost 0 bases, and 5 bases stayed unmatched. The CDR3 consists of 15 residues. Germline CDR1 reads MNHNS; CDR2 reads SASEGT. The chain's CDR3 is CASRLQREGSYEQYF. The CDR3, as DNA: TGTGCCAGCAGGCTACAGCGGGAGGGCTCCTACGAGCAGTACTTC.

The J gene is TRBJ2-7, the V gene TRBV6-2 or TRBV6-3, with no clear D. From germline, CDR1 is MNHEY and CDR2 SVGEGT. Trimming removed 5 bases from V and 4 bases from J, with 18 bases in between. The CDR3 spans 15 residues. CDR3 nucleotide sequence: TGTGCCAGCAGTCCCCACCGGATCGAATCATACGAGCAGTACTTC. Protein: CASSPHRIESYEQYF.

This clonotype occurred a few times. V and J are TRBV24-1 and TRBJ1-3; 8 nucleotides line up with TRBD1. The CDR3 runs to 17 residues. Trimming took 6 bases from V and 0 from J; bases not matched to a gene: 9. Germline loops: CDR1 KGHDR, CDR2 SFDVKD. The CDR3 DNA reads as TGTGCCACCAGTTCTCGACCGGGACAGGTCTCTGGAAACACCATATATTTT. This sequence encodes CATSSRPGQVSGNTIYF.

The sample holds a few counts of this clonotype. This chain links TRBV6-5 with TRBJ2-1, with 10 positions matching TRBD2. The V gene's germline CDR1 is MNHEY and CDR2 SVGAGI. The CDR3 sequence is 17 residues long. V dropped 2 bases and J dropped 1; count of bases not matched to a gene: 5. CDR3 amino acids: CASSYVAGGFSYNEQFF. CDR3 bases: TGTGCCAGCAGTTACGTAGCGGGAGGCTTTTCCTACAATGAGCAGTTCTTC.

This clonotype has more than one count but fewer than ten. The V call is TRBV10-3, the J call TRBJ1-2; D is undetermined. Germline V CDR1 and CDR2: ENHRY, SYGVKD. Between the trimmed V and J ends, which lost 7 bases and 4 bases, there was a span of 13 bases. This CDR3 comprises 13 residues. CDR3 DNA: TGTGCCATCACCCCAGACGGCCCCTATGGCTACACCTTC. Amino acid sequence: CAITPDGPYGYTF.

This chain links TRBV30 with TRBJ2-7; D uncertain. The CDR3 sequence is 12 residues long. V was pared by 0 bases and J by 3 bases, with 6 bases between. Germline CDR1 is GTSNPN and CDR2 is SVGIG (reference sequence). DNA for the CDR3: TGTGCCTGGAGTGTAACCTACTACGAGCAGTACTTC. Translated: CAWSVTYYEQYF. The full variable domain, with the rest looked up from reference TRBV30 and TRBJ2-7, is SQTIHQWPATLVQPVGSPLSLECTVEGTSNPNLYWYRQAAGRGLQLLFYSVGIGQISSEVPQNLSASRPQDRQFILSSKKLLLSDSGFYLCAWSVTYYEQYFGPGTRLTVT.

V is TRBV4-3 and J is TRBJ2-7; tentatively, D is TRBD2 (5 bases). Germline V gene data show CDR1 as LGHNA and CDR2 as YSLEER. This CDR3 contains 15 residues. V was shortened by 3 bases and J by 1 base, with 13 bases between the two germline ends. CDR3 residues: CASSQTTGASYEQYF. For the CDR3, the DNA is TGCGCCAGCAGCCAGACTACGGGCGCGTCCTACGAGCAGTACTTC.

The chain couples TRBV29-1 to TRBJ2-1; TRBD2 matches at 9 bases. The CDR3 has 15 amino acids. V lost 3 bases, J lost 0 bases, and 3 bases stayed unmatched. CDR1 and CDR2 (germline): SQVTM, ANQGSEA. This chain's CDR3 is CSVDAGGYSYNEQFF. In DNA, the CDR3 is TGCAGCGTTGACGCGGGAGGGTACTCCTACAATGAGCAGTTCTTC.

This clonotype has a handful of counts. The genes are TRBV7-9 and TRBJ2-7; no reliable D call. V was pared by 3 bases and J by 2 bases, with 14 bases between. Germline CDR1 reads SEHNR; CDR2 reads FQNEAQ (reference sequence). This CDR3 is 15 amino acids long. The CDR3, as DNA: TGTGCCAGCAGCTTCCTGGACGCAATTCCCTACGAGCAGTACTTC. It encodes CASSFLDAIPYEQYF.

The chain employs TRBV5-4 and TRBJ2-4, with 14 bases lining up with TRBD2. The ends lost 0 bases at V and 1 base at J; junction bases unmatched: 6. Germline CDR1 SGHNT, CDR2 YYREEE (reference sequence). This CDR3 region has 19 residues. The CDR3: CASSLGLAGGPGAKNIQYF. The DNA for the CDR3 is TGTGCCAGCAGCTTGGGACTAGCGGGAGGGCCCGGGGCCAAAAACATTCAGTACTTC.